This T cell receptor beta chain originates from a study of OX40 agonist ivuxolimab in advanced cancers. Study summary: In this trial design, patients received ivuxolimab intravenously at 0.01 to 10 mg/kg every 2 weeks.

The germline V gene has CDR1 KGHSH and CDR2 LQKENI. The V end was cut by 3 bases, the J end by 0 bases, with 8 bases between. The CDR3 sequence is 15 residues long. TCRdb keeps only in-frame clones here, not all; method: immunoSEQ multiplex PCR. The table has 80,000 to 95,000 clones, approximately 90% seen once. The source material was CD4+ or CD8+ T cells sorted from blood, sampled in a trial of the OX40 agonist ivuxolimab. The TCR sequence derives from an adult with an advanced solid tumor such as melanoma, head and neck, liver or kidney cancer. V gene TRBV18 combines with J gene TRBJ1-4, with no clear D. The CDR3, as DNA: TGTGCCAGCTCACCGCCGCTCGCAACTAATGAAAAACTGTTTTTT. Translation: CASSPPLATNEKLFF.